This T cell receptor beta chain derives from a study of cytomegalovirus exposure and HLA in healthy donors. The PCR was carried out with 60 Vbeta primers and 13 Jbeta primers. This table comes from immunoSEQ multiplex PCR, and its TCRdb copy is limited to in-frame clones, with some not included. This sample has about 150,000 clones, with more than 60% found just once. Regarding this clone: The antigen is unknown.

Germline CDR1 is SGHDN and CDR2 is FVKESK. This CDR3 spans 15 amino acids. The trim removed 3 bases at V and 5 bases at J, leaving 2 bases unmatched. Notes on the study in general: Based on reports, TCR beta sequences accurately predicted HLA-A and HLA-B alleles for most subjects. A missense DCLRE1C variant was associated with V- and J-gene trimming of TCR beta chains in a later analysis, and an independent cohort replicated the association.

Sequencing was performed on PBMCs. The receptor comes from a woman in her twenties or thirties in good health and CMV-seropositive. This chain links TRBV14 with TRBJ2-1; TRBD2 aligns across 12 bases. CDR3 in amino acids: CASSQRTSGNNEQFF. In DNA form, the CDR3 reads TGTGCCAGCAGCCAGAGGACTAGCGGGAACAATGAGCAGTTCTTC.